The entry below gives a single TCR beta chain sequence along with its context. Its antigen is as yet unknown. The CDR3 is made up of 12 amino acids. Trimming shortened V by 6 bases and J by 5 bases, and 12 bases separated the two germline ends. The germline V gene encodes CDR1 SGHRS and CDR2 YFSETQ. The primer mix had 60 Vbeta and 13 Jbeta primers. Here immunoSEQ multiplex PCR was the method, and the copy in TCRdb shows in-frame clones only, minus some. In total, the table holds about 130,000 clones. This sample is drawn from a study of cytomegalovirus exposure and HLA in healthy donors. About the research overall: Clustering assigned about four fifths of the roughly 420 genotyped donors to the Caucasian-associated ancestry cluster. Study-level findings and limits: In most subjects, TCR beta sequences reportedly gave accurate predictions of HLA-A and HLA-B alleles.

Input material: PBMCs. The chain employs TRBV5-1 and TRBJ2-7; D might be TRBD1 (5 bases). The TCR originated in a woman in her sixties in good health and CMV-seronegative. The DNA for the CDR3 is TGCGCCAGCAAACAGGACAAAGACGAGCAGTACTTC. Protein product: CASKQDKDEQYF.